This TCR beta chain is drawn from a study of blood T cells in healthy people across ages (dated by TCRdb to 2015 to 2017). Some background on the complete study: Template switching captured roughly one uniquely barcoded TCR beta cDNA molecule per two T cells in model experiments. Donors of different ages were randomly distributed across sequencing lanes to avoid experimental bias. The study analyzed two additional independent replicas of 1 million unique cDNA reads from the same blood draw for two donors, one aged 18 to 29 and one aged 80 or older. Four age groups were formed from the donors: young (average approximately 15 years), middle-aged (around 40), aged (roughly 56) and long-lived (about 80). Using deep sequencing normalized with unique cDNA molecular identifiers, the study measured how TCR beta repertoire diversity changes with age.

General study outcomes and caveats: Donor CMV infection status was unknown, potentially confounding age-related changes in expanded clonotypes. Observed TCR beta diversity correlated strongly with the percentage of naive T cells measured by flow cytometry. Compared with the aged group, more naive CD4+ T cells, fewer expanded clones and increased TCR diversity were shown by the long-lived group, suggesting age selection. Bulk unsorted PBMC profiling prevented conclusive comparison of naive and antigen-experienced compartments. As age increased, observed TCR beta diversity per million T cells dropped in a roughly linear way, and a significant reduction was already evident by age about 40. Estimates of total diversity based on one million sequenced T cells were regarded as lower bounds and as underestimates.

From the germline V gene, CDR1 is SGHDT and CDR2 is YYEEEE. There are 14 amino acids in the CDR3, from cysteine to phenylalanine inclusive. Only the CDR3 DNA stays, 42 bases, in frame from base 1. V and J lose 3 bases and 9 bases, and a span of 16 bases separates them. The approximately 40 donors, aged about 6 to 95 years, were systemically healthy Caucasian individuals from Russia. Each donor gave 8 to 10 milliliters of peripheral blood, collected into EDTA-treated Vacutainer tubes. Ficoll-Paque density-gradient centrifugation was used to isolate PBMCs, with at least 6.5 million per sample. Total RNA was extracted from PBMCs with Trizol reagent, with at least 5 micrograms obtained per sample. Naive CD45RAhigh/CD27high T cell percentages were measured by flow cytometry on a PBMC aliquot from every donor. The receptor library was made with 5' RACE. A second PCR of 7 to 11 cycles was performed with a sample-barcoded 5' primer and a J-beta primer mix. A template-switch 5' adaptor carrying 12 random nucleotides introduced a unique molecular identifier onto each TCR beta cDNA molecule. At least 2.5 million CDR3-containing paired-end reads were obtained from each sample. The Mint cDNA synthesis kit, primed by a TRBC-specific oligonucleotide, was used to synthesize first-strand cDNA from all RNA. After uracil-DNA glycosylase treatment, a first 18-cycle PCR used universal primers M1SS and BC2_uni_R on all cDNA. The source study handled its data this way. Each sample was normalized by randomly selecting 1 million high-quality reads, each carrying a distinct molecular identifier. Instead of being binned into consensus sequences, reads with shared molecular identifiers were discarded. MiTCR, with a Q25 quality threshold and the strictest error-elimination algorithm, was used for CDR3 identification, clonotype clustering and error correction. A nonparametric unseen species model with Euler transformation was used to estimate a lower bound on total TCR beta diversity. In TCRdb, the public reads were trimmed at Q25 with fastp and aligned with MiXCR, with productive beta chains retained. Entries are consolidated by CDR3 protein sequence, retaining the most common genes and DNA. The V and J calls come from TCRdb's annotation, not from the publication. The sample profile shows approximately 1,700,000 distinct CDR3 sequences; roughly two fifths of them were found once. The ten largest make up under 25% of the sample.

About this clonotype: Its antigen has not been determined. No per-base quality is available; no much larger clone lies one base away.

Rearrangement joined TRBV5-6 to TRBJ2-1; the D gene is perhaps TRBD2, from 6 matching bases. Sequenced sample: blood. The receptor comes from a human donor in good health. The CDR3: CASSSPGGPSEQFF. The nucleotide sequence reads TGTGCCAGCAGCTCCCCCGGGGGTCCTTCTGAGCAGTTCTTC.